The subject of this entry is one TCR beta chain. TCRdb re-derived calls from the 5' RACE reads in MiXCR, one entry per CDR3 protein. Of 220,000 or so distinct CDR3 sequences in the sample, around 9.5% were seen once. These data come from a study of T-cell memory formation after mild COVID-19. The CDR3 covers 16 residues. The chain combines TRBV21-1 with TRBJ2-7; TRBD1, as called in the table, went unchecked against the DNA. TRBV21-1 is marked as a pseudogene. Sequenced: PBMCs or a T cell subset sorted from them (not recorded which). This clonotype was sampled from a man in his late teens or twenties who had mild COVID-19 (a few samples of this study predate the infection). Cell type and time point are not known. The CDR3 DNA sequence: TGTGCCAGCAGCAGCACCGGGACAGGGGGATCGGGAGAGCAGTACGTC. Protein product: CASSSTGTGGSGEQYV.